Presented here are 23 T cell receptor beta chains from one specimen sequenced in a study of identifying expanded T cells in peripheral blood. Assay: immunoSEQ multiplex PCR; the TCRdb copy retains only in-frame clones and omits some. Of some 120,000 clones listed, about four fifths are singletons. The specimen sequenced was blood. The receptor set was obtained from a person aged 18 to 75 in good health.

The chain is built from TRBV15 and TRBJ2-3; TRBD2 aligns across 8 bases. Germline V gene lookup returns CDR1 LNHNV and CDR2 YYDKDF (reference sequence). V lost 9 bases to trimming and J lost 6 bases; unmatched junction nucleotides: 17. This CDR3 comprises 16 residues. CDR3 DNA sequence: TGTGCCACACAAACGACGGGGGTAGCGGGGTTGGATACGCAGTATTTT. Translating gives CATQTTGVAGLDTQYF.

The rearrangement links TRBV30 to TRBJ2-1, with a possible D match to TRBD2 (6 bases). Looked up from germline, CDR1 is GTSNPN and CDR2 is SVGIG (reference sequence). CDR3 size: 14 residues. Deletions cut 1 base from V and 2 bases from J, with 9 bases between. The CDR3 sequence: CAWSAGDAYNEQFF. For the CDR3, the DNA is TGTGCCTGGAGTGCGGGGGACGCCTACAATGAGCAGTTCTTC.

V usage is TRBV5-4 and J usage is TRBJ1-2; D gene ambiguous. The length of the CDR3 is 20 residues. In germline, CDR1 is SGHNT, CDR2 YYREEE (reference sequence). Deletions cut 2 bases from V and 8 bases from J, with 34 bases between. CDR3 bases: TGTGCCAGCAGCTTTTTACCCCCGGTGAGATTGGTATTGGGGAAAGAAGGCTACACCTTC. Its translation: CASSFLPPVRLVLGKEGYTF.

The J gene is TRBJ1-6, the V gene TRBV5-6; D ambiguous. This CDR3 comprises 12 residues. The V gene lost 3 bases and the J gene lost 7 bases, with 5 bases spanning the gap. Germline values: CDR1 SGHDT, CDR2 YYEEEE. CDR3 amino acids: CASSSINSPLHF. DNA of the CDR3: TGTGCCAGCAGCTCGATAAATTCACCCCTCCACTTT.

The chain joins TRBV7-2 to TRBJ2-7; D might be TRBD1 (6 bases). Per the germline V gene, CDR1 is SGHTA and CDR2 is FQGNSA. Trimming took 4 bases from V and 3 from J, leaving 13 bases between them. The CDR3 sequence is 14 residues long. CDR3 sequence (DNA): TGTGCCAGCAGCTCCCAAATAGGGGGCTACGAGCAGTACTTC. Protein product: CASSSQIGGYEQYF. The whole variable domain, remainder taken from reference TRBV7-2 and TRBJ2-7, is GAGVSQSPSNKVTEKGKDVELRCDPISGHTALYWYRQSLGQGLEFLIYFQGNSAPDKSGLPSDRFSAERTGGSVSTLTIQRTQQEDSAVYLCASSSQIGGYEQYFGPGTRLTVT.

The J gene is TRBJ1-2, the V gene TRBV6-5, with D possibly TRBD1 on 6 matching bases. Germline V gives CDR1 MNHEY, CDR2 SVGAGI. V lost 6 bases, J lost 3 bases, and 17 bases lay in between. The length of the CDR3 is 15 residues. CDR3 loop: CASSPTGAHDYGYTF. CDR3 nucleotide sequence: TGTGCCAGCAGCCCGACAGGAGCCCATGACTATGGCTACACCTTC.

Here the CDR3 reads CACINQGGTYEQYF. For the CDR3, the DNA is TGTGCCTGTATCAATCAGGGGGGGACCTACGAGCAGTACTTC. The V gene is TRBV30, the J gene TRBJ2-7; D tentatively reads TRBD1 or TRBD2 (7 bases each). The CDR3 extends over 14 amino acids. Germline loops: CDR1 GTSNPN, CDR2 SVGIG (reference sequence). Trimming took 6 bases from V and 2 from J, leaving 17 bases between them.

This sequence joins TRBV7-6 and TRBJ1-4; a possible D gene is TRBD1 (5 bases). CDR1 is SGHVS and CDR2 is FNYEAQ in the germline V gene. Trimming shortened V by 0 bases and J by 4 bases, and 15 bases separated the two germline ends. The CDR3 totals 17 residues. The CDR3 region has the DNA TGTGCCAGCAGCTTAGCGGAGTTGGGGCATGGTAATGAAAAACTGTTTTTT. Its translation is CASSLAELGHGNEKLFF.

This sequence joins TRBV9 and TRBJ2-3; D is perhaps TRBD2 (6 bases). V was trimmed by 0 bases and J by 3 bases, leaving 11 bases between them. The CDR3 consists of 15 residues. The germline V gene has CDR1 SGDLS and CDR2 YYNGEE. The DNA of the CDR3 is TGTGCCAGCAGCGTAGCAGGAGGGATAACAGATACGCAGTATTTT. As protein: CASSVAGGITDTQYF.

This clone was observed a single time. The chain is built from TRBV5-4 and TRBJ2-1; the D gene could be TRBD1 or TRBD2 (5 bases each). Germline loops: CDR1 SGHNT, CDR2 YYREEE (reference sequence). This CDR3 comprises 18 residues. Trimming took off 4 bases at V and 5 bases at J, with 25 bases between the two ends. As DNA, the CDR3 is TGTGCCAGCAGCGAGCGATACCAACAGGCTGGGAGAAACAATGAGCAGTTCTTC. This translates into CASSERYQQAGRNNEQFF.

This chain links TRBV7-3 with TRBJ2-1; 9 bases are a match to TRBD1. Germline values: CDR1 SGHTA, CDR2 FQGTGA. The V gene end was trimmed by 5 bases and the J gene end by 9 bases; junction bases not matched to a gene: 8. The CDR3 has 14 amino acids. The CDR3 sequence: CASSQRGQGAEQFF. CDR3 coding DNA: TGTGCCAGCAGCCAAAGGGGACAGGGCGCTGAGCAGTTCTTC.

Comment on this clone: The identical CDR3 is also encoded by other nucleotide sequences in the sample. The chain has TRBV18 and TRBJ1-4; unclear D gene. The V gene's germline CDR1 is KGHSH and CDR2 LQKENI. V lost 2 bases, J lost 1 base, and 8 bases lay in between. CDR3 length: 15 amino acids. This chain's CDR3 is CASSPRTVTNEKLFF. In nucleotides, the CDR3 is TGTGCCAGCTCACCAAGGACCGTAACTAATGAAAAACTGTTTTTT. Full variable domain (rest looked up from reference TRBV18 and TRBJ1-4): NAGVMQNPRHLVRRRGQEARLRCSPMKGHSHVYWYRQLPEEGLKFMVYLQKENIIDESGMPKERFSAEFPKEGPSILRIQQVVRGDSAAYFCASSPRTVTNEKLFFGSGTQLSVL.

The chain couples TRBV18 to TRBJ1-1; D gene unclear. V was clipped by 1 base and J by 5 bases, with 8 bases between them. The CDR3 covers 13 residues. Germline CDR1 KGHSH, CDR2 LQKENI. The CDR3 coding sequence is TGTGCCAGCTCACCACGACGGGGAACTGAAGCTTTCTTT. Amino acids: CASSPRRGTEAFF.

The CDR3 spells CASSQVGTVRETQYF. As DNA, the CDR3 is TGCGCCAGCAGCCAAGTCGGGACGGTCCGGGAGACCCAGTACTTC. The genes are TRBV4-3 and TRBJ2-5; D is possibly TRBD1 or TRBD2 (5 bases each). V lost 1 base and J lost 5, with 14 bases in between. The CDR3 is 15 residues long. From germline, CDR1 is LGHNA and CDR2 YSLEER.

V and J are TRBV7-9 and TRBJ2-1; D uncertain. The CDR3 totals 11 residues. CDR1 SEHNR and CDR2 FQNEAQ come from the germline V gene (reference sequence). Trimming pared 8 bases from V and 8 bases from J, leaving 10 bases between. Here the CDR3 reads CASHSVDEQFF. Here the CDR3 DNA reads TGTGCCAGCCATTCCGTGGATGAGCAGTTCTTC.

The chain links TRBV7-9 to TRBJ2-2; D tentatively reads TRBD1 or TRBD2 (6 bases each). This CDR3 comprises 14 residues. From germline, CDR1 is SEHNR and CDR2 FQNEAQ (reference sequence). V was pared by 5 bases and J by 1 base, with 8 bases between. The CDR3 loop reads CASSRGRNTGELFF. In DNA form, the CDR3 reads TGTGCCAGCAGCCGGGGGCGGAACACCGGGGAGCTGTTTTTT.

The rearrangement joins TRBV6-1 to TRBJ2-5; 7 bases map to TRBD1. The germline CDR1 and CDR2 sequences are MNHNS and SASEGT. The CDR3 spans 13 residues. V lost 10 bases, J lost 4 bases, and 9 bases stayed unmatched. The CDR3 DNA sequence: TGTGCCACCCTTTACAGGGGTCGAGAGACCCAGTACTTC. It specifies CATLYRGRETQYF.

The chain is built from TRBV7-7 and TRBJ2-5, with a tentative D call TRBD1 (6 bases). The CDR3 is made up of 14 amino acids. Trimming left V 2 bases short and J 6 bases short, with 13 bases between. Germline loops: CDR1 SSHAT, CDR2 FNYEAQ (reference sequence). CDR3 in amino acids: CASSLLSGGQTQYF. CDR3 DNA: TGTGCCAGCAGCTTATTAAGTGGGGGCCAGACCCAGTACTTC.

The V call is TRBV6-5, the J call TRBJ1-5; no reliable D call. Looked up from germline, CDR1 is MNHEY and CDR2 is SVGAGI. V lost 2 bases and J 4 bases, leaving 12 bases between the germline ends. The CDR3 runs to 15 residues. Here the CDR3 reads CASSYAGLPNQPQHF. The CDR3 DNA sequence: TGTGCCAGCAGTTACGCAGGCTTACCGAATCAGCCCCAGCATTTT.

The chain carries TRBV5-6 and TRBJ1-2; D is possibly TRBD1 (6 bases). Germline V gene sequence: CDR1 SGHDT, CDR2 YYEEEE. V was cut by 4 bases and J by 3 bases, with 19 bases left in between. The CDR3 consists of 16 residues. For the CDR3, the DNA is TGTGCCAGCAGCCCCCTAAGGGGGATCAGGGACTATGGCTACACCTTC. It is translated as CASSPLRGIRDYGYTF.

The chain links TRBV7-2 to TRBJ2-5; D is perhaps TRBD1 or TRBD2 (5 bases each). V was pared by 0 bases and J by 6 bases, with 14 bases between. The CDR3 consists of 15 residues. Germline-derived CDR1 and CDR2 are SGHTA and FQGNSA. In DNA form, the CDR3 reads TGTGCCAGCAGCTTAGCGTCCCCGGGGCCAAAGACCCAGTACTTC. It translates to CASSLASPGPKTQYF.

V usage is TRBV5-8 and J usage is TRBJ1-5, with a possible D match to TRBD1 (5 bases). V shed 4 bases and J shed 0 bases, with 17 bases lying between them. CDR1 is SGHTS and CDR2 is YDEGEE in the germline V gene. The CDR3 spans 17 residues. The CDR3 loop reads CASSLARGSLSNQPQHF. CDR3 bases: TGTGCCAGCAGCCTCGCACGGGGGTCGCTTAGCAATCAGCCCCAGCATTTT.

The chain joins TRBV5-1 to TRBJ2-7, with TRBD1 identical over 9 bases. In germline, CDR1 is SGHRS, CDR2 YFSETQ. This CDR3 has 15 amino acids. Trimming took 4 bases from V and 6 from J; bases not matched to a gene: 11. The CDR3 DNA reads TGCGCCAGCAGCCTCAGGACAGGGGTATCCGTCGAGCAGTACTTC. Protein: CASSLRTGVSVEQYF.